This TCR beta chain was recorded in a study of cytomegalovirus exposure and HLA in healthy donors. Worth noting for this clone: The antigen remains undetermined.

The CDR3 loop spans 14 amino acids. CDR1 is SGHRS and CDR2 is YFSETQ in the germline V gene. J was trimmed by 8 bases and V by 4 bases; bases with no gene match: 6. 60 Vbeta and 13 Jbeta primers were used in PCR. Some clones are missing from TCRdb's copy, which holds only in-frame ones; the method was immunoSEQ multiplex PCR. The sample lists about 120,000 clones, approximately 80% occurring once. Study observations and caveats: Listed as cytomegalovirus-associated were roughly 180 TCR beta chains. As a later analysis revealed, most CMV-associated TCR beta chains appeared HLA-restricted. Differences between HLA loci emerged in a later analysis of TCR association rates, with DRB1 most and HLA-C fewest. The majority of TCR sequences were rare, yet some public TCRs appeared in many donors.

The V and J genes are TRBV5-1 and TRBJ1-4, with TRBD1 matching over 9 bases. Source material: PBMCs. This TCR came from a man aged 50 to 60 in good health and CMV-seronegative. The CDR3 spells CASSLQGAEEKLFF. Here the CDR3 DNA reads TGCGCCAGCAGCCTACAGGGGGCTGAAGAAAAACTGTTTTTT.